Listed here are 3 T cell receptor beta chains from one sample, sequenced in a study of metastatic and nonmetastatic thyroid tumors. Among the patients, none had received any treatment before thyroid surgery. TCRdb re-called the PCR reads through MiXCR. The profile shows tens of thousands of clones, approximately 12% of them singletons. Sequenced input: tumor tissue. The receptor set was obtained from a female donor with papillary thyroid cancer or a benign thyroid nodule (not recorded which). Some clones in this sample may be carry-over from other donors' samples.

A few counts support this clone. The V call is TRBV5-5, the J call TRBJ2-7; a weak D match, TRBD2 (5 bases). Looked up from germline, CDR1 is SGHKS and CDR2 is YYEKEE (reference sequence). The V gene lost 0 bases and the J gene lost 4 bases, with 14 bases spanning the gap. The CDR3 loop spans 15 amino acids. CDR3 sequence: CASSLARGSNYEQYF. CDR3 sequence (DNA): TGTGCCAGCAGCTTGGCCCGGGGATCTAATTACGAGCAGTACTTC. Together with reference TRBV5-5 and TRBJ2-7, the CDR3 gives the full variable domain: DAGVTQSPTHLIKTRGQQVTLRCSPISGHKSVSWYQQVLGQGPQFIFQYYEKEERGRGNFPDRFSARQFPNYSSELNVNALLLGDSALYLCASSLARGSNYEQYFGPGTRLTVT.

This clone was detected many times. This chain connects TRBV6-1 to TRBJ1-2; weak D call: TRBD1 (6 bases). This CDR3 is 15 amino acids long. The V end lost 5 bases, the J end lost 3 bases, and 16 bases lay between the germline ends. CDR1 and CDR2 (germline): MNHNS, SASEGT. CDR3: CASSPDGQSYYGYTF. The CDR3 region has the DNA TGTGCCAGCAGTCCCGACGGACAGAGCTACTATGGCTACACCTTC.

This clone was seen ten or more times. The V gene is TRBV5-5, the J gene TRBJ2-2; D is unclear. The CDR3 extends over 15 amino acids. The germline V gene encodes CDR1 SGHKS and CDR2 YYEKEE (reference sequence). V was cut by 4 bases and J by 0 bases, with 10 bases left in between. In DNA, the CDR3 is TGTGCCAGCAGCCTTTGGGTTGCGAACACCGGGGAGCTGTTTTTT. Its translation is CASSLWVANTGELFF.